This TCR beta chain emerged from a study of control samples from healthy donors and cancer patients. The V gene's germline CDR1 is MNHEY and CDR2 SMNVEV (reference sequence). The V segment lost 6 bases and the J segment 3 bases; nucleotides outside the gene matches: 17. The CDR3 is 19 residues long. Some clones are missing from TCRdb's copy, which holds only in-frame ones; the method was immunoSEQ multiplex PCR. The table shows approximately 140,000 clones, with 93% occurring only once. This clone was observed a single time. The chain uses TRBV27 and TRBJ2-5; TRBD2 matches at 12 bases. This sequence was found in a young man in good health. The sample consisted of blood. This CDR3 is CASRRGSGTSGPYKETQYF. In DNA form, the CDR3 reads TGTGCCAGCAGGAGAGGGTCCGGGACTAGCGGGCCATACAAAGAGACCCAGTACTTC.